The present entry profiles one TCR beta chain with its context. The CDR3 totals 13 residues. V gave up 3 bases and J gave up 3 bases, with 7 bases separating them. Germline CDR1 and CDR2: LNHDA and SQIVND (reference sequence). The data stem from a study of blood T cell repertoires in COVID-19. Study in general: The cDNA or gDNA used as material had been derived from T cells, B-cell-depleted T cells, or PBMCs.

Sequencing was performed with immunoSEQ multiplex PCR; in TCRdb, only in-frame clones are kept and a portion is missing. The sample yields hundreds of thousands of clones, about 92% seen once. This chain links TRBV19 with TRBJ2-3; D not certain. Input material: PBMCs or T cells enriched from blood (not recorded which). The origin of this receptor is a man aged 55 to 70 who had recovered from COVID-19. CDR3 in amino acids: CASSIGATDTQYF. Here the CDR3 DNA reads TGTGCCAGTAGTATTGGAGCTACAGATACGCAGTATTTT.